Listed below are T cell receptor beta chains from one sample, sequenced in a study of beta chain features in type 1 diabetes. Libraries were prepared by immunoSEQ multiplex PCR; TCRdb keeps only in-frame clonotypes and omits some of them. The sample contains 200,000 to 300,000 clones, approximately 14% of which appear only once. The sample taken for sequencing was naive CD4+ T cells from blood. The receptors come from a young man with type 1 diabetes. Each CDR3 is given with its conserved first and last residue. A D gene is named only where the DNA matches it firmly. Not all rows give a size; the values are once, few, many and, for expanded clones, a class.

v_call	clone_size	j_call	d_call	cdr3_nt	cdr3_aa
TRBV6-6	once	TRBJ1-2	TRBD1	TGTGCCAGCAGTTACTCCCAGGGGGCTAACTATGGCTACACCTTC	CASSYSQGANYGYTF
TRBV19	-	TRBJ2-7	-	TGTGCCAGTAGTATGGGAAGGGGTTACGAGCAGTACTTC	CASSMGRGYEQYF
TRBV9	few	TRBJ2-1	-	TGTGCCAGCACCCAAGCGGGGAGGGGGGACTACAATGAGCAGTTCTTC	CASTQAGRGDYNEQFF
TRBV10-3	few	TRBJ2-7	-	TGTGCCATCAGTGTCCTGGGGCCCGGGCGGGAGCAGTACTTC	CAISVLGPGREQYF
TRBV12-5	-	TRBJ2-3	TRBD2	TGTGCTAGTGGCTTGGGACTAGCGGGGTTCGCAGATACGCAGTATTTT	CASGLGLAGFADTQYF
TRBV7-2	-	TRBJ2-2	-	TGTGCCAGCAGCCCCGGGACATCGATCGGGGAGCTGTTTTTT	CASSPGTSIGELFF
TRBV25-1	-	TRBJ2-5	TRBD1	TGTGCCAGCAGTGAAGGGTACAGGGGGCGTCGAGAGACCCAGTACTTC	CASSEGYRGRRETQYF
TRBV18	-	TRBJ2-7	TRBD1	TGTGCCAGCTCACCTACAGGGGGACCAATCCACTACGAGCAGTACTTC	CASSPTGGPIHYEQYF
TRBV18	few	TRBJ2-1	TRBD1	TGTGCCAGCTCACCAACCGGGACAGTCTCCTACAATGAGCAGTTCTTC	CASSPTGTVSYNEQFF
TRBV5-1	-	TRBJ2-7	TRBD2	TGCGCCAGCAGCTGGGGTAGCGGGGCCTCCTACGAGCAGTACTTC	CASSWGSGASYEQYF
TRBV5-1	-	TRBJ1-1	TRBD1	TGCGCCAGCAGCCCTGGGACAGGAAACACTGAAGCTTTCTTT	CASSPGTGNTEAFF
TRBV7-9	many	TRBJ2-5	TRBD1	TGTGCCAGCAGCTCGGCGACAGGGGAAGAGACCCAGTACTTC	CASSSATGEETQYF
TRBV29-1	-	TRBJ2-7	TRBD2	TGCAGCGTTGGCCTTGCGGGAGGGCCTGGCGAGCAGTACTTC	CSVGLAGGPGEQYF
TRBV19	-	TRBJ1-1	TRBD1	TGTGCCAGTAGTCCGGGACAGGGAGGCACTGAAGCTTTCTTT	CASSPGQGGTEAFF
TRBV7-9	few	TRBJ1-1	-	TGTGCCAGCCGGGCGGACATGAACACTGAAGCTTTCTTT	CASRADMNTEAFF
TRBV30	-	TRBJ1-4	TRBD1	TGTGCCTGGAACGGACAGGAGAAAGGGCGAAATGAAAAACTGTTTTTT	CAWNGQEKGRNEKLFF
TRBV19	few	TRBJ2-3	-	TGTGCCAGTAGTAGCCCCCAGGGGGATACGCAGTATTTT	CASSSPQGDTQYF
TRBV4-1	few	TRBJ2-3	TRBD2	TGCGCCAGCAGCCCTGGGACTAGCGGGAGAATAGATACGCAGTATTTT	CASSPGTSGRIDTQYF
TRBV12-5	few	TRBJ2-3	-	TGTGCTAGTGGGGTTCAGGGTCACACAGATACGCAGTATTTT	CASGVQGHTDTQYF
TRBV7-9	-	TRBJ1-2	TRBD1	TGTGCCAGCAGCTCCGACTATAACAGGGGCAACTATGGCTACACCTTC	CASSSDYNRGNYGYTF
TRBV11-2	-	TRBJ1-5	-	TGTGCCAGCAGCTTAGGGGCAGGTAATCAGCCCCAGCATTTT	CASSLGAGNQPQHF
TRBV13	-	TRBJ2-3	TRBD2	TGTGCCAGCAGCGTGGGACTAGCAACAGATACGCAGTATTTT	CASSVGLATDTQYF
TRBV30	-	TRBJ1-5	-	TGTGCCTGGGCCTCCGGGGGGAACAATCAGCCCCAGCATTTT	CAWASGGNNQPQHF
TRBV9	few	TRBJ2-7	TRBD2	TGTGCCAGCAGCGTAGGACTAGCGGAACCCTACGAGCAGTACTTC	CASSVGLAEPYEQYF